One sample yielded the 11 T cell receptor beta chains listed below, sequenced in a study of cytomegalovirus exposure and HLA in healthy donors. Measured with immunoSEQ multiplex PCR; TCRdb has only the in-frame clones, and not every one. The sample includes fewer than 100,000 clones, nearly 95% of them seen just once. The sequenced sample consisted of PBMCs. These receptors were obtained from a woman between 18 and 29 years old in good health and CMV-seronegative.

V and J are TRBV5-1 and TRBJ1-1, with a weak D call TRBD1 (5 bases). Germline loops: CDR1 SGHRS, CDR2 YFSETQ. V lost 4 bases to trimming and J lost 0 bases, with 10 bases between them. This CDR3 has 14 residues. The CDR3 sequence: CASSPGTLNTEAFF. The CDR3 DNA reads as TGCGCCAGCAGCCCTGGGACTCTGAACACTGAAGCTTTCTTT.

This chain uses TRBV5-4 with TRBJ1-1; 11 nucleotides align to TRBD1. V was pared by 0 bases and J by 5 bases, with 6 bases of the junction left unmatched. The CDR3 extends over 16 amino acids. Germline CDR1 and CDR2: SGHNT and YYREEE (reference sequence). CDR3 in amino acids: CASSLVGQGATTEAFF. As DNA, the CDR3 is TGTGCCAGCAGCTTGGTAGGACAGGGGGCGACGACTGAAGCTTTCTTT.

J is TRBJ2-7 and V is TRBV4-2; 9 bases fit TRBD2. The CDR3 is made up of 16 amino acids. V dropped 2 bases and J dropped 1; count of bases not matched to a gene: 6. Germline CDR1 is LGHNA and CDR2 is YNFKEQ. The CDR3 DNA is TGTGCCAGCAGCCAATCTTCAGCGGGAGGATCCTACGAGCAGTACTTC. Residues: CASSQSSAGGSYEQYF.

This chain uses TRBV11-3 with TRBJ2-1, with TRBD1 matching 8 bases. The CDR3 sequence is 16 residues long. Germline trimming cut 4 bases from V and 7 bases from J; bases unmatched to any gene: 12. Germline CDR1 reads SGHNT; CDR2 reads YENEEA. CDR3 loop: CASSSPGQGLGNEQFF. DNA for the CDR3: TGTGCCAGCAGCTCGCCCGGACAGGGCCTCGGAAATGAGCAGTTCTTC.

The chain combines TRBV7-2 with TRBJ2-3, with D perhaps matching TRBD1 (5 bases). The germline V gene has CDR1 SGHTA and CDR2 FQGNSA. The CDR3 totals 13 residues. Trimming cost V 8 bases and J 8 bases, with 17 bases left between them. This CDR3 is CASEFTGSGTQYF. As DNA, the CDR3 is TGTGCCAGCGAATTTACAGGCTCAGGTACGCAGTATTTT.

J is TRBJ1-1 and V is TRBV30; no clear D gene. The ends were cut back, 2 bases at V and 8 bases at J, with 12 bases in the middle. This CDR3 comprises 12 residues. CDR1 is GTSNPN and CDR2 is SVGIG in the germline V gene (reference sequence). CDR3 protein: CAWSKLDGEAFF. The CDR3 coding sequence is TGTGCCTGGAGTAAATTAGACGGGGAAGCTTTCTTT.

Regarding this clone: The junction does not match germline at one end; this may be a read error. The rearrangement links TRBV7-2 to TRBJ2-7; 11 bases map to TRBD2. Germline V gives CDR1 SGHTA, CDR2 FQGNSA. There are 14 residues in the CDR3. The CDR3 protein is CASSLWESSGRPRF. CDR3 sequence (DNA): TGTGCCAGCAGCTTATGGGAGTCTAGCGGGAGGCCACGCTTC.

The chain uses TRBV2 and TRBJ2-7; D is unresolved. The V end was cut by 11 bases, the J end by 7 bases, with 18 bases between. This CDR3 has 12 residues. The V gene's germline CDR1 is SNHLY and CDR2 FYNNEI. CDR3: CAVLSSAKEQYF. For the CDR3, the DNA is TGTGCCGTTTTGAGTAGTGCTAAGGAGCAGTACTTC.

This clone was seen a single time. This chain links TRBV7-8 with TRBJ1-1; TRBD1 is a possible D gene (6 bases). V was pared by 3 bases and J by 0 bases, with 17 bases between. This CDR3 region has 17 residues. Per germline, CDR1 SGHVS and CDR2 FQNEAQ. CDR3 protein: CASSLFGGPQLNTEAFF. The CDR3, as DNA: TGTGCCAGCAGCTTGTTCGGGGGGCCGCAACTGAACACTGAAGCTTTCTTT.

The chain recombines TRBV2 with TRBJ2-1; D might be TRBD1 (6 bases). V lost 4 bases, J lost 1 base, and 8 bases lay in between. Germline V gene data show CDR1 as SNHLY and CDR2 as FYNNEI. The CDR3 length is 14 residues. The chain's CDR3 is CASSVRGSYNEQFF. The CDR3 region has the DNA TGTGCCAGCAGTGTGAGGGGGTCCTACAATGAGCAGTTCTTC.

This chain connects TRBV7-6 to TRBJ2-7; 9 bases line up with TRBD2. The trim removed 5 bases at V and 2 bases at J, leaving 10 bases unmatched. The CDR3 runs 16 residues. The germline gives CDR1 SGHVS, CDR2 FNYEAQ. Here the CDR3 reads CASSPFEAGGPYEQYF. The CDR3 DNA follows: TGTGCCAGCAGCCCATTCGAGGCGGGAGGGCCCTACGAGCAGTACTTC.